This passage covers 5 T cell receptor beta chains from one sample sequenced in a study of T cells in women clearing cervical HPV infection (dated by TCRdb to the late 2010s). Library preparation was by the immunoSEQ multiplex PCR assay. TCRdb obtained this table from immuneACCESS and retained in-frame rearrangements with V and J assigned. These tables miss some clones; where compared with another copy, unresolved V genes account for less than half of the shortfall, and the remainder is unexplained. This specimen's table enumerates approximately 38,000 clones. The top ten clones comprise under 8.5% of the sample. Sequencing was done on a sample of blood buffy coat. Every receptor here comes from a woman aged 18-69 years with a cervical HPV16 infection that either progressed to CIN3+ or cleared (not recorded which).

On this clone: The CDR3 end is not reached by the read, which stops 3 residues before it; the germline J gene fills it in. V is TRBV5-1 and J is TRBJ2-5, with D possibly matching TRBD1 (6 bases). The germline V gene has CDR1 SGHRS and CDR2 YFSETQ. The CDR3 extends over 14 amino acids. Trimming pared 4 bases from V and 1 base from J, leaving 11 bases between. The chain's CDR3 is CASSVGQAQETQYF. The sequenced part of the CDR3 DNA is TGCGCCAGCAGCGTGGGACAAGCCCAAGAGACC.

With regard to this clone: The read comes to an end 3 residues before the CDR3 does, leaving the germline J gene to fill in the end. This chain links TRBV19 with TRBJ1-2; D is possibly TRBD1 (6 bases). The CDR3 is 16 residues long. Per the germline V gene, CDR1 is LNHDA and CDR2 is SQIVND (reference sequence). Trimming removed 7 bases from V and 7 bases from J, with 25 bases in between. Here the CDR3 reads CASKRGGDGGAIGYTF. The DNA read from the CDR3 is TGTGCCAGTAAACGGGGGGGCGATGGAGGGGCAATTGGC.

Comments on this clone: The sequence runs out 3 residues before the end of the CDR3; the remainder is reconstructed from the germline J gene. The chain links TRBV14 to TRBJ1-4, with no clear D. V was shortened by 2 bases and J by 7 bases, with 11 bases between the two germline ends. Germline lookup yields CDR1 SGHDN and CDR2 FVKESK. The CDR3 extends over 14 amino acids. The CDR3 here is CASSQYRAGEKLFF. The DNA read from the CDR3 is TGTGCCAGCAGCCAATACAGAGCGGGTGAAAAA.

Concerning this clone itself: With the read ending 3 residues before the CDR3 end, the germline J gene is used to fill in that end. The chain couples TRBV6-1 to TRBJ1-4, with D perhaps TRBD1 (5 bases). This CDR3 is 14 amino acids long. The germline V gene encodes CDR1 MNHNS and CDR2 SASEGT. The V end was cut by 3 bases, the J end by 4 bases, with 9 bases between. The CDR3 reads CASSDAGGNEKLFF. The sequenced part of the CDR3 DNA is TGTGCCAGCAGTGATGCGGGGGGTAATGAAAAA.

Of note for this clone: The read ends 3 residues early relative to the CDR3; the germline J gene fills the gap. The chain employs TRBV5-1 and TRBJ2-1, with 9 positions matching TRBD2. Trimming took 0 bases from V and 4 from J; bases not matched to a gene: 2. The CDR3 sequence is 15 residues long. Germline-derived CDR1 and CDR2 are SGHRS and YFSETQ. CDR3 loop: CASSLVRGGYNEQFF. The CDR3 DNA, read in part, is TGCGCCAGCAGCTTGGTGCGGGGGGGGTACAATGAG.